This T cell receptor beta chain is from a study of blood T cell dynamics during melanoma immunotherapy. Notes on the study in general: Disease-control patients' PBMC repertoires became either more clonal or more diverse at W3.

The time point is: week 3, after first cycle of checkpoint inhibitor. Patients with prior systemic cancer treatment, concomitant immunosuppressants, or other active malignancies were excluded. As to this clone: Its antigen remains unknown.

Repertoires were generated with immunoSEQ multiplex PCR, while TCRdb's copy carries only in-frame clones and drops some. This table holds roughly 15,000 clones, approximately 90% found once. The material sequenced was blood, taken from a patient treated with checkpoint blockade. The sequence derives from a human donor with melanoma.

The CDR3 spells CASSLAPGTDTQYF. DNA of the CDR3: TGTGCCAGCAGCTTAGCCCCGGGCACAGATACGCAGTATTTT. The chain joins TRBV11-2 to TRBJ2-3; D uncertain. The V gene's germline CDR1 is SGHAT and CDR2 FQNNGV. The CDR3 length is 14 residues. V lost 1 base and J 1 base, leaving 6 bases between the germline ends.